This passage covers 26 T cell receptor beta chains from one sample sequenced in a study of OX40 agonist ivuxolimab in advanced cancers. Assay: immunoSEQ multiplex PCR; the TCRdb copy retains only in-frame clones and omits some. The sample has about 32,000 clones; approximately 90% are singletons. The source was CD4+ or CD8+ T cells sorted from blood, collected in a trial of the OX40 agonist ivuxolimab. The receptor source for this set is an adult with an advanced solid tumor such as melanoma, head and neck, liver or kidney cancer.

The V call is TRBV10-1, the J call TRBJ2-5; TRBD1 aligns across 8 bases. The germline V gene has CDR1 WNHNN and CDR2 SYGVQD (reference sequence). Unmatched junction bases numbered 16, after V lost 5 bases and J lost 5 bases. The CDR3 is 17 amino acids. The DNA for the CDR3 is TGCGCCAGCAGTAAAGGGGTCCAGGGGGCAGGGTATGAGACCCAGTACTTC. It encodes CASSKGVQGAGYETQYF.

This chain connects TRBV6-1 to TRBJ1-2, with 8 bases fitting TRBD1. The CDR3 is made up of 14 amino acids. The germline gives CDR1 MNHNS, CDR2 SASEGT. V shed 6 bases, J shed 1 base, and the junction held 4 bases outside the gene matches. This CDR3 reads CASSLGQGNYGYTF. Here the CDR3 DNA reads TGTGCCAGCAGCCTCGGACAGGGTAACTATGGCTACACCTTC.

The chain uses TRBV2 and TRBJ1-4, with D perhaps matching TRBD1 (5 bases). Germline CDR1 and CDR2: SNHLY and FYNNEI. This CDR3 contains 14 residues. The V and J ends lost 6 bases and 5 bases respectively, with 13 bases between them. CDR3 sequence: CASSDSTENEKLFF. CDR3 DNA: TGTGCCAGCAGCGACTCGACAGAGAATGAAAAACTGTTTTTT. Full variable domain (outside the CDR3, taken from reference TRBV2 and TRBJ1-4): EPEVTQTPSHQVTQMGQEVILRCVPISNHLYFYWYRQILGQKVEFLVSFYNNEISEKSEIFDDQFSVERPDGSNFTLKIRSTKLEDSAMYFCASSDSTENEKLFFGSGTQLSVL.

This clone was counted once. This CDR3 reads CASSTWTGDSNQPQHF. The DNA of the CDR3 is TGTGCCAGCAGCACTTGGACAGGGGATAGCAATCAGCCCCAGCATTTT. The chain employs TRBV21-1 and TRBJ1-5; the table's D call TRBD1 went unverified against the DNA. TRBV21-1 is tagged as a pseudogene. This CDR3 comprises 16 residues.

The chain joins TRBV9 to TRBJ1-4; D is undetermined. Trimming removed 4 bases from V and 7 bases from J, with 17 bases in between. CDR3 length equals 15 residues. From germline, CDR1 is SGDLS and CDR2 YYNGEE. This CDR3 is CASSSRPEWGEKLFF. CDR3 DNA sequence: TGTGCCAGCAGCTCGAGGCCGGAATGGGGTGAAAAACTGTTTTTT.

The V and J genes are TRBV27 and TRBJ1-4, with 7 bases aligning to TRBD1. The CDR3 is made up of 14 amino acids. The V gene's germline CDR1 is MNHEY and CDR2 SMNVEV (reference sequence). The J segment lost 4 bases and the V segment lost 6 bases, leaving 5 bases of the junction unmatched. The CDR3 loop is CASSLGQLNEKLFF. Here the CDR3 DNA reads TGTGCCAGCAGCTTGGGACAGCTTAATGAAAAACTGTTTTTT.

The chain recombines TRBV2 with TRBJ2-3, with D possibly being TRBD1 or TRBD2 (5 bases each). This CDR3 has 15 residues. The V gene lost 6 bases and the J gene lost 0 bases, with 13 bases spanning the gap. Per germline, CDR1 SNHLY and CDR2 FYNNEI. The CDR3 DNA follows: TGTGCCAGCAGCCCCGTTGGGGGTAGCACAGATACGCAGTATTTT. This codes for CASSPVGGSTDTQYF.

The chain couples TRBV4-3 to TRBJ2-1, with D unresolved. CDR1 and CDR2 (germline): LGHNA, YSLEER. The CDR3 has 12 residues. V lost 0 bases to trimming and J lost 10 bases, with 7 bases between them. For the CDR3, the DNA is TGCGCCAGCAGCCAAGAATGGGGAGAGCAGTTCTTC. This gives the protein CASSQEWGEQFF.

J is TRBJ2-3 and V is TRBV20-1; D unresolved. The CDR3 runs 11 residues. Per the germline V gene, CDR1 is DFQATT and CDR2 is SNEGSKA (reference sequence). The V gene lost 6 bases and the J gene lost 7 bases, with 11 bases spanning the gap. As DNA, the CDR3 is TGCAGTGCCAGTCCAATGAATACGCAGTATTTT. Translating it yields CSASPMNTQYF.

This clone was counted a few times. This chain connects TRBV7-9 to TRBJ1-3; a possible D gene is TRBD1 (5 bases). Germline V gene data show CDR1 as SEHNR and CDR2 as FQNEAQ (reference sequence). The ends were cut back, 2 bases at V and 4 bases at J, with 9 bases in the middle. CDR3 size: 14 residues. In nucleotides, the CDR3 is TGTGCCAGCAGCTTAATCGGACACGGAAACACCATATATTTT. It translates to CASSLIGHGNTIYF.

This clone was found once. The chain links TRBV4-2 to TRBJ2-3; D remains ambiguous. The length of the CDR3 is 16 residues. Germline-derived CDR1 and CDR2 are LGHNA and YNFKEQ. The germline V and J ends were trimmed by 3 bases and 0 bases, with 13 bases remaining between them. The CDR3 DNA sequence: TGTGCCAGCAGCCACATAGTAGGCACTAGCACAGATACGCAGTATTTT. Translation: CASSHIVGTSTDTQYF.

The chain uses TRBV4-3 and TRBJ2-7; possibly TRBD1 or TRBD2 for D (5 bases each). CDR1 and CDR2 (germline): LGHNA, YSLEER. The V gene lost 4 bases and the J gene lost 3 bases, with 13 bases spanning the gap. The CDR3 sequence is 14 residues long. DNA for the CDR3: TGCGCCAGCAGCCCGGATAGGGACCTCTACGAGCAGTACTTC. Protein: CASSPDRDLYEQYF.

The genes are TRBV7-9 and TRBJ1-5; no clear D. Germline V CDR1 and CDR2: SEHNR, FQNEAQ (reference sequence). The CDR3 is made up of 12 amino acids. V shed 5 bases and J shed 5 bases, with 7 bases lying between them. CDR3 bases: TGTGCCAGCAGCGGGCATTATCAGCCCCAGCATTTT. Protein: CASSGHYQPQHF.

The genes are TRBV15 and TRBJ2-6; possibly TRBD1 for D (5 bases). CDR1 and CDR2 from the germline V gene are LNHNV and YYDKDF (reference sequence). Deletions cut 3 bases from V and 3 bases from J, with 15 bases between. CDR3 length equals 17 residues. The CDR3 protein is CATSREHGAYGANVLTF. CDR3 sequence (DNA): TGTGCCACCAGCAGGGAACATGGGGCCTATGGGGCCAACGTCCTGACTTTC.

This clone has just one count. The rearrangement uses TRBV15 and TRBJ2-1; D not certain. CDR3 length: 11 amino acids. Deletions cut 1 base from V and 7 bases from J, with 2 bases between. The germline V gene has CDR1 LNHNV and CDR2 YYDKDF (reference sequence). CDR3 amino acids: CATSRANEQFF. The CDR3 coding sequence is TGTGCCACCAGCAGAGCGAATGAGCAGTTCTTC.

This chain connects TRBV9 to TRBJ2-2; 14 nucleotides line up with TRBD2. V lost 3 bases and J lost 4; bases outside the gene matches: 14. The CDR3 runs 20 residues. CDR1 and CDR2 from the germline V gene are SGDLS and YYNGEE. CDR3 sequence (DNA): TGTGCCAGCAGCGGCCCATTGGGACTAGCGGGAGATCGGAGCACCGGGGAGCTGTTTTTT. It translates to CASSGPLGLAGDRSTGELFF.

By share, this clone ranks as medium-sized. The chain combines TRBV6-4 with TRBJ2-2; 8 bases map to TRBD2. Looked up from germline, CDR1 is MRHNA and CDR2 is SNTAGT. The CDR3 consists of 14 residues. J was trimmed by 5 bases and V by 4 bases; bases with no gene match: 3. The CDR3 protein is CASSVAGGTGELFF. Written as DNA, the CDR3 is TGTGCCAGCAGTGTTGCGGGAGGAACCGGGGAGCTGTTTTTT.

This clone has only one observation. The V gene is TRBV27, the J gene TRBJ1-5, with D possibly TRBD1 on 5 matching bases. Trimming cost V 2 bases and J 0 bases, with 8 bases left between them. The CDR3 loop spans 15 amino acids. Germline assignment: CDR1 MNHEY and CDR2 SMNVEV (reference sequence). For the CDR3, the DNA is TGTGCCAGCAGTTTACGAGGGGATAGCAATCAGCCCCAGCATTTT. Translating gives CASSLRGDSNQPQHF.

This clone was counted between two and nine times. The V call is TRBV7-3, the J call TRBJ2-4; a possible D gene is TRBD1 (5 bases). V was trimmed by 4 bases and J by 1 base, leaving 14 bases between them. Germline V CDR1 and CDR2: SGHTA, FQGTGA. The CDR3 has 16 residues. Here the CDR3 DNA reads TGTGCCAGCAGCTCAAGGCCAGGGTTCGCCAAAAACATTCAGTACTTC. Protein product: CASSSRPGFAKNIQYF.

This chain joins TRBV7-2 and TRBJ2-1; TRBD1 agrees at 9 bases. J was trimmed by 5 bases and V by 5 bases; bases with no gene match: 10. The CDR3 spans 16 residues. Germline V gives CDR1 SGHTA, CDR2 FQGNSA. CDR3 DNA: TGTGCCAGCAGCCCGGATTACAGGGGGCTTAACAATGAGCAGTTCTTC. This gives the protein CASSPDYRGLNNEQFF.

This clone was seen more than once but under ten times. The rearrangement uses TRBV7-9 and TRBJ2-1, with D perhaps TRBD2 (6 bases). Germline assignment: CDR1 SEHNR and CDR2 FQNEAQ (reference sequence). The CDR3 runs 15 residues. Between the trimmed V and J ends, which lost 1 base and 4 bases, there was a span of 11 bases. CDR3: CASSLVSSEYNEQFF. CDR3 nucleotides: TGTGCCAGCAGCTTAGTGTCTAGCGAGTACAATGAGCAGTTCTTC.

The chain recombines TRBV9 with TRBJ1-6; D gene ambiguous. This CDR3 contains 14 residues. Trimming cost V 3 bases and J 2 bases, with 6 bases left between them. Germline V lookup: CDR1 SGDLS, CDR2 YYNGEE. The CDR3 DNA follows: TGTGCCAGCAGCGCGGGAGCCTATAATTCACCCCTCCACTTT. Translating gives CASSAGAYNSPLHF. Using reference TRBV9 and TRBJ1-6 for the parts outside the CDR3, the full variable domain is DSGVTQTPKHLITATGQRVTLRCSPRSGDLSVYWYQQSLDQGLQFLIQYYNGEERAKGNILERFSAQQFPDLHSELNLSSLELGDSALYFCASSAGAYNSPLHFGNGTRLTVT.

The J gene is TRBJ2-7, the V gene TRBV6-1; D remains unclear. The germline V gene encodes CDR1 MNHNS and CDR2 SASEGT. This CDR3 has 13 residues. Trimming removed 6 bases at V and 2 bases at J, with 11 bases between. This CDR3 is CASRSDGTYEQYV. CDR3 bases: TGTGCCAGCAGATCAGACGGTACCTACGAGCAGTACGTC.

This rearrangement joins TRBV4-3 to TRBJ2-7, with TRBD2 matching over 8 bases. V shed 0 bases and J 6 bases; nucleotides not matched to a gene: 10. CDR1 and CDR2 (germline): LGHNA, YSLEER. The CDR3 is 16 residues long. The DNA of the CDR3 is TGCGCCAGCAGCCAAGACTCTAGCGGGTGGGGCTTCGAGCAGTACTTC. As protein: CASSQDSSGWGFEQYF.

The count of this clone is one. This chain uses TRBV7-2 with TRBJ2-7; D is ambiguous. This CDR3 contains 15 residues. Germline V CDR1 and CDR2: SGHTA, FQGNSA. The V end lost 1 base, the J end lost 3 bases, and 13 bases lay between the germline ends. Here the CDR3 DNA reads TGTGCCAGCAGCTTAGAAGGGCAGGTCTTCTACGAGCAGTACTTC. Amino acid sequence: CASSLEGQVFYEQYF.

This clone has only one observation. The CDR3 DNA sequence: TGTGCCAGCAGTTTCCCTGGGGACTACGAGCAGTACGTC. It codes for CASSFPGDYEQYV. The J gene is TRBJ2-7, the V gene TRBV11-1, with D unclear. Looked up from germline, CDR1 is SGHAT and CDR2 is FQDESV (reference sequence). The CDR3 runs 13 residues. V lost 6 bases, J lost 3 bases, and 12 bases lay in between.